This TCR beta chain came from a study of cytomegalovirus exposure and HLA in healthy donors (dated 2017 in TCRdb). Broadly, across the study: An earlier analysis of approximately 550 of the donors reported 250 to 350 Gb of sequence data and 117 million unique TCR beta sequences from 150 million to 200 million T cells. Because of strong linkage in the cohort, roughly five DR-DQ haplotypes were treated as single units for association and clustering. Of the 300 to 500 genotyped donors, 81% were placed in the genetic ancestry cluster associated with self-reported Caucasian donors. An earlier analysis of around 580 of the donors used high-throughput TCR beta sequencing to judge whether each TCR beta V gene segment behaved as functional or pseudogenic. A separate validation cohort of about 110 different subjects was used in addition to the 666-subject first cohort. On average, about 240,000 unique TCR beta nucleotide sequences were sequenced per donor among several hundred genotyped donors of the cohort, with roughly 18% of those sequences being non-productive. The study aimed to test whether cataloging public T cell receptors could reveal signatures of past pathogen exposure. HLA typing covered class I and class II loci at four-digit resolution. A later genetic analysis took genome-wide SNP genotypes for about 55% of the 666 donors and used that subset as a discovery cohort. The study used immunosequencing to profile the T cell repertoires of around 600 subjects and linked those repertoires to cytomegalovirus serostatus. An early release covering roughly 640 HLA-typed donors comprised about 310 gigabases of sequencing data and approximately 80 million unique TCR sequences. To predict cytomegalovirus infection status, the study combined high-throughput TCR immunosequencing, statistical association of individual TCRs with disease status, and machine learning. All discovery cohort repertoires had been generated on a single sequencing platform. The number of typed donors differed by locus: about 620-640 for A, B, C, DRB1 and DQB1; about 520 for DQA1; 606 for DPA1; and approximately 450 for DPB1. Rather than drawing on any new phenotypic data, the later analysis identified candidate immune exposures from TCR beta sequences and the way those sequences occurred across donors. Donor age, sex, ethnicity and CMV serostatus were compiled together with the repertoire data. In a later analysis, previously published TCR beta repertoires from hundreds of donors were re-analyzed and high-resolution HLA genotyping was added so that TCR occurrence patterns could be studied. The paper as a whole reports these results and caveats: Correlated functional status among segregating V segments might reflect linkage disequilibrium, but an unknown experimental factor could not be ruled out. Because counts were too low, about 18 rarely observed V segments, including chromosome 9 orphons, were left out of the earlier analysis of 587 of the donors. Broadly in line with IMGT annotations, most TCR beta V segments showed up in productive rearrangements about 87% or about 30% of the time in an earlier analysis of several hundred of the donors. Because the 87-base-pair reads could not distinguish some IMGT-functional V segments, including TRBV6-2 and TRBV6-3, those segments were excluded. Assigning TCR associations to individual alleles was difficult when HLA alleles, especially DR and DQ, strongly co-occurred. A later genetic analysis reported fewer N-insertions in productive TCRs among donors in an Asian-associated ancestry cluster than the roughly 700-donor mean. The study gave a list of 150 to 200 TCR beta chains associated with cytomegalovirus. Most CMV-associated TCR beta chains appeared to be HLA-restricted in a later analysis, and the HLA associations seemed to be driven largely by CMV exposure. A few of the identified cytomegalovirus-associated TCR beta chains were confirmed in vitro to be specific for cytomegalovirus antigens. Several of the top co-occurrence clusters appeared to be linked to parvovirus B19, influenza, CMV and Epstein-Barr virus, according to a later analysis. According to the authors, the approach could potentially be generalized to other disease states and immunological phenotypes. The classifier was reported to diagnose cytomegalovirus status with high specificity and sensitivity in both the original and validation cohorts. A further reported finding was that TCR beta sequences accurately predicted the HLA-A and HLA-B alleles for most subjects in the first cohort. An association between a missense DCLRE1C variant and V-gene and J-gene trimming of TCR beta chains was found in a later genetic analysis and replicated in an independent cohort. The presence/absence analyses assumed that sequencing depth was roughly uniform across donors, and that assumption may not be true. While some public TCRs were present in many individuals, most TCR sequences turned up only very rarely across donors. This cohort had only TCR beta chains sequenced, and the lack of alpha or paired-chain data limited which features could be detected. Immune exposure information for the cohort was limited to CMV serostatus. A cluster of highly shared sequence variants was judged likely to be a technical artifact of the sequencing pipeline. Because some donors lacked HLA typing at each locus, the association tests relied only on the typed subset. Compared with equally common non-associated chains, HLA-associated TCR beta chains in a later analysis were more clonally expanded and had lower generation probabilities. In a later analysis, the rate of TCR association differed among HLA loci, with DRB1 alleles having the most associated TCRs and HLA-C alleles having the fewest. A later analysis associated 16,951 TCR beta sequences with specific HLA alleles at a false discovery rate of 0.05.

In total, approximately 690 healthy bone marrow donors made up the cohort. At the time of sampling, all cohort members were nominally healthy, though unrecorded immune exposures were likely present. The donor tested CMV seronegative, placing the donor among the 350 to 400 seronegative members of the cohort. A peripheral blood sample was provided by each donor, and peripheral blood mononuclear cells were used for TCR beta sequencing. The Qiagen DNeasy Blood Extraction Kit was used to extract genomic DNA from the blood cell samples. Libraries came from the immunoSEQ multiplex PCR assay. A mixture of 60 forward primers for TCR Vbeta segments and 13 reverse primers for TCR Jbeta segments was used in the multiplex PCR. The CDR3 region of rearranged TCR beta genes was amplified from genomic DNA by a multiplex PCR assay. The Illumina HiSeq System was used to sequence the amplified TCR beta libraries as 87-base-pair reads. In the original analysis: In a later analysis, some 80 million unique TCR beta chains were counted across the approximately 620 repertoires, and about 9.9 million of these chains were shared by at least two donors. Raw reads were error-corrected and collapsed into unique sequences by a nearest-neighbor algorithm in which closely related sequences were merged to remove PCR and sequencing errors. CDR3 sequences were aligned to IMGT reference sequences to assign V, D and J gene segments. For a sequence to be retained, at least a six-nucleotide match to both a V gene segment and a J gene segment was required. A rearrangement counted as productive if the CDR3 had no stop codons and remained in frame with V and J, and every other rearrangement counted as non-productive. CDR3 was defined by IMGT convention, running from the second conserved V-encoded cysteine to the conserved J-encoded phenylalanine. In an earlier analysis of approximately 590 of the donors, sequences lacking an unambiguous match to a single V gene segment were excluded. In an earlier analysis of 587 of the donors, a V segment was called functional when productive rearrangements were above 56.7%, and segregating when the standard deviation between donors exceeded 5%. To diagnose cytomegalovirus status from the catalog of TCR beta chain sequences, a statistical classification framework was built. A later analysis assigned V and J genes by comparing TCR nucleotide sequences with IMGT/GENE-DB human TR gene sequences. The TCRdist pipeline was used in a later analysis to assign CDR3 sequences and most-parsimonious VDJ recombination scenarios. In a later analysis, each TCR beta chain was defined by its CDR3 amino acid sequence together with its V-gene family, and reads lacking a unique V-gene family were excluded. As a way to deal with suspected cross-contamination and a sequencing artifact, a later analysis dropped nearly 600 nucleotide sequences that were highly shared and had low generation probability. In a later analysis, a clonal expansion index for each public chain was calculated from normalized within-repertoire ranks of inferred template counts. In a later analysis, generation probabilities were computed with a VDJ recombination model fitted to out-of-frame rearrangements, and the resulting probabilities were checked against IGoR. In a later analysis, TCR-TCR, TCR-HLA and TCR-CMV co-occurrence was scored with hypergeometric tests, and a repertoire-size bias correction was applied to TCR pairs. In a later analysis, false discovery rates were estimated by permuting HLA or CMV assignments 20 times. A later analysis grouped co-occurring TCRs with DBSCAN, adding TCRdist sequence similarity when clustering within HLA-allele-positive subsets. Co-occurrence clustering excluded repertoires with fewer than 30,000 or more than 120,000 public chains, plus five with anomalous nucleotide sharing. The immuneACCESS repertoire file appears here via TCRdb, limited to in-frame rearrangements. These files lack a portion of the clones; in checked studies, under half of the deficit traces to unresolved V genes, and the cause of the others is not known. Clonal size and the V and J genes are those of that table, whereas D and trimming came from the DNA. The sample data list 80,000 to 95,000 clones, and about four fifths of these were observed just once. The ten top clones hold 1.5% to 2% of the sample.

About this clone: Its antigen is not yet known. There are no base qualities to consult, and no much larger clone falls within one base.

Including the terminal cysteine and phenylalanine, the CDR3 comprises 14 residues. The retained sequence is limited to the CDR3, 42 bases, with the frame set at the first base. The germline V gene yields MNHEY for CDR1 and SVGAGI for CDR2. Trimming accounts for 1 base at V and 5 bases at J, while the number of junction bases matched to no gene is 1. The chain uses TRBV6-5 and TRBJ1-1, and TRBD1 aligns with 10 junction nucleotides. The sequence came from a woman in her thirties in good health and CMV-seronegative. The sample comprised PBMCs. The CDR3 sequence is CASSYWDRGTEAFF. DNA sequence: TGTGCCAGCAGTTACTGGGACAGGGGTACTGAAGCTTTCTTT.